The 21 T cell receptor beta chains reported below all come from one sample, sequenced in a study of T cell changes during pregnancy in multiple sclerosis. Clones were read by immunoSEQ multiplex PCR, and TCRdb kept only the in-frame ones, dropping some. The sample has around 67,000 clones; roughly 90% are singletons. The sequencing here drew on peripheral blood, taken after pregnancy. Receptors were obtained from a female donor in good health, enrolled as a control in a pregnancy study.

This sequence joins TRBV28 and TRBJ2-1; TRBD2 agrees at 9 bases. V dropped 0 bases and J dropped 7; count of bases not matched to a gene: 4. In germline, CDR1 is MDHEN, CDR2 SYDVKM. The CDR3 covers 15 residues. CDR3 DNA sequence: TGTGCCAGCAGTTTATGGGCGGGAGGGCCAAATGAGCAGTTCTTC. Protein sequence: CASSLWAGGPNEQFF.

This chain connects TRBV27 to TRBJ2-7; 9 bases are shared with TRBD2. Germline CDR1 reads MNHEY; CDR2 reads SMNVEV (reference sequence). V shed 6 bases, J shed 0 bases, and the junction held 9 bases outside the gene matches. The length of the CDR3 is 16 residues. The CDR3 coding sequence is TGTGCCAGCAGAGGATACAGCGGGAGGTCCTCCTACGAGCAGTACTTC. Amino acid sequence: CASRGYSGRSSYEQYF.

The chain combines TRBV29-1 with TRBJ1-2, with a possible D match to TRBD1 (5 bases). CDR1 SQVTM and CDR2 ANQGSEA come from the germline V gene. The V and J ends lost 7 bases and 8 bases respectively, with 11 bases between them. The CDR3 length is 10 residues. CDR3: CSGGDGGYTF. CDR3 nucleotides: TGCAGCGGCGGGGACGGCGGCTACACCTTC.

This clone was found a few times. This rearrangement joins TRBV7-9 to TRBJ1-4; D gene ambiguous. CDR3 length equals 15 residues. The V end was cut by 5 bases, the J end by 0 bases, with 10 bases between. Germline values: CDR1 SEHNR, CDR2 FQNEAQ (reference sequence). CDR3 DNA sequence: TGTGCCAGCAGCGGAGACGTTACAACTAATGAAAAACTGTTTTTT. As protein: CASSGDVTTNEKLFF.

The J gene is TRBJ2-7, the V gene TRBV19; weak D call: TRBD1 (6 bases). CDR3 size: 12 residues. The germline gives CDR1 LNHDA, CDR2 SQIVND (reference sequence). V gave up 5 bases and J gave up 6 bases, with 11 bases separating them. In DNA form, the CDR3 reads TGTGCCAGTAGTGCGACAGGTATCGAGCAGTACTTC. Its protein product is CASSATGIEQYF.

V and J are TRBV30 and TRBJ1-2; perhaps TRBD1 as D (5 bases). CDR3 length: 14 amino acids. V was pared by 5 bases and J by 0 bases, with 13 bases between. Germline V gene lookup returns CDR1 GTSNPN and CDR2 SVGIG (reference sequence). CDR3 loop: CAWRWGVANYGYTF. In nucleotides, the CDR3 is TGTGCCTGGCGATGGGGGGTAGCTAACTATGGCTACACCTTC.

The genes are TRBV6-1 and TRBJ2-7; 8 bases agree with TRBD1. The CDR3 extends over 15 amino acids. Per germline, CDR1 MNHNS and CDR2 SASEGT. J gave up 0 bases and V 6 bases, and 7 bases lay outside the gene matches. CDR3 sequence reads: CASRRQGTSSYEQYF. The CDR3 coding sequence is TGTGCCAGCAGGCGACAGGGGACGAGCTCCTACGAGCAGTACTTC.

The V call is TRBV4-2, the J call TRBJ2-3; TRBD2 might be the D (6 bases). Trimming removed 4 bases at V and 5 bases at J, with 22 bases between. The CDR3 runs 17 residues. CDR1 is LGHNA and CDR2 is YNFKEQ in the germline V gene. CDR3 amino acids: CASSPWAGTGRGDTQYF. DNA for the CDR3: TGTGCCAGCAGCCCATGGGCGGGAACAGGAAGGGGAGATACGCAGTATTTT.

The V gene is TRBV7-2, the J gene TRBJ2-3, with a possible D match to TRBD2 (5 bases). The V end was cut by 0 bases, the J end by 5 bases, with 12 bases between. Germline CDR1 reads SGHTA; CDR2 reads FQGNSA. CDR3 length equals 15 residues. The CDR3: CASSLAGAFGDTQYF. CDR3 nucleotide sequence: TGTGCCAGCAGCTTAGCGGGAGCCTTCGGAGATACGCAGTATTTT. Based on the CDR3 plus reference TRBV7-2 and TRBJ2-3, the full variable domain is GAGVSQSPSNKVTEKGKDVELRCDPISGHTALYWYRQSLGQGLEFLIYFQGNSAPDKSGLPSDRFSAERTGGSVSTLTIQRTQQEDSAVYLCASSLAGAFGDTQYFGPGTRLTVL.

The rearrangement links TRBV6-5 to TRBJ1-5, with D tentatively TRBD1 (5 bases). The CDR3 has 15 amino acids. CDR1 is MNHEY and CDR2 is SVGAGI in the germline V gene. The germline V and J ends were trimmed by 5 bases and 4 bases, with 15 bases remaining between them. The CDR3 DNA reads TGTGCCAGCAGTACCAACGGGGGGGGGAATCAGCCCCAGCATTTT. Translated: CASSTNGGGNQPQHF.

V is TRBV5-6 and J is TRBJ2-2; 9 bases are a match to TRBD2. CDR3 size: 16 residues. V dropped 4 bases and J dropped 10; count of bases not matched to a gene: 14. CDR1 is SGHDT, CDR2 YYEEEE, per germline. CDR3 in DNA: TGTGCCAGCAGCCCTCTAGCGGGGAACTCTCTCGTGGAGCTGTTTTTT. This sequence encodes CASSPLAGNSLVELFF.

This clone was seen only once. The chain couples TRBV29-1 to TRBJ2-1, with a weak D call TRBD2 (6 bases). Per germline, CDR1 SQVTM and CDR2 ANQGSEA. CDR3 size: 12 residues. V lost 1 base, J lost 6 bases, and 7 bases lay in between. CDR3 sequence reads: CSVEGLGNEQFF. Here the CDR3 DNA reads TGCAGCGTTGAAGGACTAGGCAATGAGCAGTTCTTC.

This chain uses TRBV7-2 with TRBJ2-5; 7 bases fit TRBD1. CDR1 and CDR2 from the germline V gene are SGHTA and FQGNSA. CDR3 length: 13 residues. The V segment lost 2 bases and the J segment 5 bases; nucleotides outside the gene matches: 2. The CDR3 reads CASSLQGVETQYF. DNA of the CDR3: TGTGCCAGCAGCTTACAGGGGGTTGAGACCCAGTACTTC.

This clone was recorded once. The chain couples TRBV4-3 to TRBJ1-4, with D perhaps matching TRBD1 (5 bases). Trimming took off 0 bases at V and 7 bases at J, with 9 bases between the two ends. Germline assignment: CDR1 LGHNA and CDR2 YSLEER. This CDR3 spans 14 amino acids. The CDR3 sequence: CASSQDYRFEKLFF. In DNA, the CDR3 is TGCGCCAGCAGCCAAGATTACAGGTTTGAAAAACTGTTTTTT.

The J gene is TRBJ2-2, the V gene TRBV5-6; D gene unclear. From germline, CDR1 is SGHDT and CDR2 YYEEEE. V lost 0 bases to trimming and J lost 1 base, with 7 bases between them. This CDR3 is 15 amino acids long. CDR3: CASSLGWQNTGELFF. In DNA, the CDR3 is TGTGCCAGCAGCTTGGGTTGGCAGAACACCGGGGAGCTGTTTTTT.

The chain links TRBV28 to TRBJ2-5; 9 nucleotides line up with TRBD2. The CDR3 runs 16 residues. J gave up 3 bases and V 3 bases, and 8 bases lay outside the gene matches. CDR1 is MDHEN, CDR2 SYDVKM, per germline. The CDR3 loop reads CASSLGYASGEETQYF. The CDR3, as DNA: TGTGCCAGCAGTTTGGGATACGCTAGCGGGGAAGAGACCCAGTACTTC.

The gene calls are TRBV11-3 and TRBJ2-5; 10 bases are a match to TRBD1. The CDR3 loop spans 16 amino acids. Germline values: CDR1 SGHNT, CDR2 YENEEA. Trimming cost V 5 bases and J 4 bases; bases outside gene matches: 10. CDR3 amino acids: CASSPGFRDRGETQYF. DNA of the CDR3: TGTGCCAGCAGCCCAGGCTTCCGGGACAGGGGAGAGACCCAGTACTTC.

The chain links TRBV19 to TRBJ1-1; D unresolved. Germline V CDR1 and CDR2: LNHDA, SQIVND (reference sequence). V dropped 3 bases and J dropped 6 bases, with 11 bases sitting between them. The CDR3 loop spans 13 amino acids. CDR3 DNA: TGTGCCAGTAGTATCTCCTCCGGGGCTGAAGCTTTCTTT. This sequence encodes CASSISSGAEAFF. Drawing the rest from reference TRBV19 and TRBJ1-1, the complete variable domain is DGGITQSPKYLFRKEGQNVTLSCEQNLNHDAMYWYRQDPGQGLRLIYYSQIVNDFQKGDIAEGYSVSREKKESFPLTVTSAQKNPTAFYLCASSISSGAEAFFGQGTRLTVV.

This CDR3 reads CASSPRTGSQPQHF. The CDR3 DNA reads as TGCGCCAGCAGCCCGCGGACAGGGAGTCAGCCCCAGCATTTT. This chain connects TRBV5-1 to TRBJ1-5; 8 bases are shared with TRBD1. This CDR3 contains 14 residues. CDR1 and CDR2 from the germline V gene are SGHRS and YFSETQ. V shed 4 bases and J 6 bases; nucleotides not matched to a gene: 6.

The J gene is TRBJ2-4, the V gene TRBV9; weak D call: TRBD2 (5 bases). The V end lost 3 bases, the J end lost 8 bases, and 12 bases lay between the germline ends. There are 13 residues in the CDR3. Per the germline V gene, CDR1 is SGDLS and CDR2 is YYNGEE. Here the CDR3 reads CASSDRDRDIQYF. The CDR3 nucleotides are TGTGCCAGCAGCGACCGGGATAGGGACATTCAGTACTTC.

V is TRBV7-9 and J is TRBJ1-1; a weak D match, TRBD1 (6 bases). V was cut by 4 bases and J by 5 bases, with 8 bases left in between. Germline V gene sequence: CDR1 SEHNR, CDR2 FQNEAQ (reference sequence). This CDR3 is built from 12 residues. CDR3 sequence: CASSSQGTEAFF. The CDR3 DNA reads TGTGCCAGCAGCTCGCAGGGGACTGAAGCTTTCTTT. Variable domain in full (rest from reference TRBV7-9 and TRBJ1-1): DTGVSQNPRHKITKRGQNVTFRCDPISEHNRLYWYRQTLGQGPEFLTYFQNEAQLEKSRLLSDRFSAERPKGSFSTLEIQRTEQGDSAMYLCASSSQGTEAFFGQGTRLTVV.